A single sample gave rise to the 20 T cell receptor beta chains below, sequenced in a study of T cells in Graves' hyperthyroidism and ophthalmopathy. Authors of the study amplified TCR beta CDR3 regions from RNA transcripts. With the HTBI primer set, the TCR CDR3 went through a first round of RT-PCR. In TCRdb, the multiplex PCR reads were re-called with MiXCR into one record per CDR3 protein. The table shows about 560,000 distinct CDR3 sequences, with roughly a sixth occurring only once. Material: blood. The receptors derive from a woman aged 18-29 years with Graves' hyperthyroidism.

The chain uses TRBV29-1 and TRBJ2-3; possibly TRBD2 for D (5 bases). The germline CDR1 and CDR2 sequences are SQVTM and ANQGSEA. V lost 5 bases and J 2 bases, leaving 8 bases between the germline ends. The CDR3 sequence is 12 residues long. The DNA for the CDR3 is TGCAGCGTTAACCGGGACACAGATACGCAGTATTTT. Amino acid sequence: CSVNRDTDTQYF.

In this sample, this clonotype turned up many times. CDR3 sequence: CASSLIPGTGGNNEQFF. The DNA for the CDR3 is TGTGCCAGCAGCTTAATACCCGGGACAGGGGGGAACAATGAGCAGTTCTTC. The chain recombines TRBV7-8 with TRBJ2-1; 11 nucleotides match TRBD1. CDR1 and CDR2 from the germline V gene are SGHVS and FQNEAQ. J was trimmed by 5 bases and V by 2 bases; bases with no gene match: 8. There are 17 residues in the CDR3.

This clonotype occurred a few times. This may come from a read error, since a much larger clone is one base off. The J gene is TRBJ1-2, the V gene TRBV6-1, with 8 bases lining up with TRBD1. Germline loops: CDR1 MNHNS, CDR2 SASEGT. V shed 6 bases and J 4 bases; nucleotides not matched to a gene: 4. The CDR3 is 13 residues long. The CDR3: CASSQDRVYGYTF. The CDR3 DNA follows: TGTGCCAGCAGCCAGGACAGGGTCTATGGCTACACCTTC.

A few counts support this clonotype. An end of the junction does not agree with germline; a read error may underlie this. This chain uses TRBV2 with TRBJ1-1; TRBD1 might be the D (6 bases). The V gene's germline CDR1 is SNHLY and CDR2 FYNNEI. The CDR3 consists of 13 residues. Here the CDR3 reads CVSKGGLNTEAFF. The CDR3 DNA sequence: TGTGTCAGCAAGGGGGGGTTGAACACTGAAGCTTTCTTT.

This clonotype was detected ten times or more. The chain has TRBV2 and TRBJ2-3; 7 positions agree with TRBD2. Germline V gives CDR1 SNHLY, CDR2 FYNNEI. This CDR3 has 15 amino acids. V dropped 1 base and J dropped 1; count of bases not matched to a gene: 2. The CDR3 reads CASSEVLAGTDTQYF. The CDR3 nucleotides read TGTGCCAGCAGTGAAGTCCTAGCGGGCACAGATACGCAGTATTTT.

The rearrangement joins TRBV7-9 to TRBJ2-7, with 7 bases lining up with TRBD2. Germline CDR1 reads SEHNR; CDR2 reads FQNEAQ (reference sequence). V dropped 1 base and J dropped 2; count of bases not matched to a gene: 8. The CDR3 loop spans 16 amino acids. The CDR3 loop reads CASSLGAGSGPYEQYF. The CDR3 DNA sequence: TGTGCCAGCAGCTTAGGAGCGGGGAGTGGTCCCTACGAGCAGTACTTC.

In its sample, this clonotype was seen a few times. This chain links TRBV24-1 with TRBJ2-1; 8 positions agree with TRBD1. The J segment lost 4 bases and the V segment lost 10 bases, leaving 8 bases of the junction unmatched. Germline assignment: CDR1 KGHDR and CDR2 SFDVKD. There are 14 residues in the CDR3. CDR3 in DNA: TGTGCCACAAGAGACAGGGGAACATACAATGAGCAGTTCTTC. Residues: CATRDRGTYNEQFF.

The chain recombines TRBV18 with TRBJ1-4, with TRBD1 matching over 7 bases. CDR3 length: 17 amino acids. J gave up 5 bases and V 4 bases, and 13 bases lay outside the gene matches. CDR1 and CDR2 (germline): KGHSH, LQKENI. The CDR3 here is CASSQRLGDRQNEKLFF. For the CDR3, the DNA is TGTGCCAGCTCACAACGCCTCGGGGACAGACAAAATGAAAAACTGTTTTTT.

CDR3 protein: CASSESSGAKNIQYF. DNA for the CDR3: TGTGCCAGCAGTGAAAGTTCGGGAGCCAAAAACATTCAGTACTTC. The chain couples TRBV6-1 to TRBJ2-4; D gene uncertain. V was pared by 2 bases and J by 0 bases, with 8 bases between. Per the germline V gene, CDR1 is MNHNS and CDR2 is SASEGT. This CDR3 comprises 15 residues.

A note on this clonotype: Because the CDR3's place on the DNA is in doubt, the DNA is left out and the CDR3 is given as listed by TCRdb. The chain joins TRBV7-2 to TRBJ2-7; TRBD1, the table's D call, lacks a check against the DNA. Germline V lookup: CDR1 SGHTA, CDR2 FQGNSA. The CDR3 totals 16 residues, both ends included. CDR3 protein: CASSFGAGTFSYEQYF.

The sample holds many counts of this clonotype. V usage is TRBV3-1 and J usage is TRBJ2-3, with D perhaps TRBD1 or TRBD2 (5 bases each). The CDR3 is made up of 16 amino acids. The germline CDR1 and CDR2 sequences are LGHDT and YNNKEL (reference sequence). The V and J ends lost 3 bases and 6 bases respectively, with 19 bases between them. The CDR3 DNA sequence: TGTGCCAGCAGCCATGTAAAGAGGGGAAGAGGGGATACGCAGTATTTT. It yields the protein CASSHVKRGRGDTQYF.

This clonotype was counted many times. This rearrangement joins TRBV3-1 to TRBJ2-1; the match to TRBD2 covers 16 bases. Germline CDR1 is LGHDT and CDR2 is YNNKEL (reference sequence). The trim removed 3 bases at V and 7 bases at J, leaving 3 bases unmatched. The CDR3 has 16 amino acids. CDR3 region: CASSQGTSGRANEQFF. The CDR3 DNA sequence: TGTGCCAGCAGCCAGGGGACTAGCGGGAGGGCGAATGAGCAGTTCTTC.

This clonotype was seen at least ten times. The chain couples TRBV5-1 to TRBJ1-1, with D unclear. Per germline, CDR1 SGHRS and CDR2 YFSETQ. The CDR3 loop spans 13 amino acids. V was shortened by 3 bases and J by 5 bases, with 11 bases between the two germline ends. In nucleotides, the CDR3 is TGCGCCAGCAGCTCCCGGACTGCGACTGAAGCTTTCTTT. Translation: CASSSRTATEAFF.

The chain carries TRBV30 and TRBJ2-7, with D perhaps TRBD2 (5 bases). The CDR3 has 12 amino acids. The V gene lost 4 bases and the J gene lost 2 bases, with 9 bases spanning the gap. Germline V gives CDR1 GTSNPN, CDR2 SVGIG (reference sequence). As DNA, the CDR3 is TGTGCCTGGATATCCGGGACCTACGAGCAGTACTTC. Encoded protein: CAWISGTYEQYF.

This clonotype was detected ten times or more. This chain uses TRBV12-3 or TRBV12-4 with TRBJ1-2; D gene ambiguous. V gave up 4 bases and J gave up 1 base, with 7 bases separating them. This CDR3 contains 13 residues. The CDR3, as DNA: TGTGCCAGCAGTTCTAACAGTAACTATGGCTACACCTTC. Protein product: CASSSNSNYGYTF.

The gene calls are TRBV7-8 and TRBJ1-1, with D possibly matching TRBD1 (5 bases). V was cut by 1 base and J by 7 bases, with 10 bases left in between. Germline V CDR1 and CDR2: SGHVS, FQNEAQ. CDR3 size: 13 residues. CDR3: CASSLVGGGEAFF. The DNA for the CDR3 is TGTGCCAGCAGCTTAGTGGGTGGGGGTGAAGCTTTCTTT.

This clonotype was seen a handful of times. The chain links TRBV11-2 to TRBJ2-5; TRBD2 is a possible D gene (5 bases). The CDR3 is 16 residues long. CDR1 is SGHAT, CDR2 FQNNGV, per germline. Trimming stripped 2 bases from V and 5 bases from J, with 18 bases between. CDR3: CASSLIGLPSWETQYF. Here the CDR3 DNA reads TGTGCCAGCAGCTTAATTGGACTGCCCAGTTGGGAGACCCAGTACTTC.

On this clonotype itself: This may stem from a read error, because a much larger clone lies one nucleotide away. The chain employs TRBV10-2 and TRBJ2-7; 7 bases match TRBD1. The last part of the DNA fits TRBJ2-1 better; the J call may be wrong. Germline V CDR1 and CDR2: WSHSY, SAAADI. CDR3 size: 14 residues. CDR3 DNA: TGCGCCAGCAGTGAGTCGACAGGGTCCTACGAGCAGTTCTTC. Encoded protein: CASSESTGSYEQFF.

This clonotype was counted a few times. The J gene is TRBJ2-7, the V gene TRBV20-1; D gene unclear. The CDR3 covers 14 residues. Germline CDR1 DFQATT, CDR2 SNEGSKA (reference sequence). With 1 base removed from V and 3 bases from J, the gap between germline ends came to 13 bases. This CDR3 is CSARGLPGVYEQYF. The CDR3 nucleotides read TGCAGTGCTAGAGGCCTCCCTGGGGTCTACGAGCAGTACTTC.

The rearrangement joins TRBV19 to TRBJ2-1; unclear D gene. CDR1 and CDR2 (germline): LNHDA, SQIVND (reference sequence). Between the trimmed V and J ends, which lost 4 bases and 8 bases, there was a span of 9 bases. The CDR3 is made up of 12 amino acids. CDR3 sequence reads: CASSKGLYEQFF. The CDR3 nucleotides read TGTGCCAGTAGTAAAGGTTTGTATGAGCAGTTCTTC.